These 15 T cell receptor beta chains share one sample of origin, sequenced in a study of identical twins. TCRdb passed the 5' RACE reads through MiXCR, listing each CDR3 protein once. The top ten clones hold 5% to 6% of a sample with fewer than 250,000 distinct CDR3 sequences, 7% to 8.5% of them seen once. These data also featured in a second study, about yellow fever vaccine responses in identical twins.

The sequenced sample consisted of CD8+ T cells sorted from blood. The receptor set was obtained from a woman younger than 30 in good health.

This clonotype was observed a handful of times. The CDR3 sequence is CASSDRDGNSYEQYF. The DNA of the CDR3 is TGTGCCAGTAGTGATCGGGACGGCAACTCCTACGAGCAGTACTTC. V is TRBV19 and J is TRBJ2-7; possibly TRBD1 or TRBD2 for D (5 bases each). V shed 5 bases and J shed 0 bases, with 14 bases lying between them. The CDR3 spans 15 residues. Germline V CDR1 and CDR2: LNHDA, SQIVND (reference sequence).

This chain uses TRBV7-6 with TRBJ2-5; 11 nucleotides line up with TRBD2. The CDR3 spans 21 residues. V dropped 5 bases and J dropped 5; count of bases not matched to a gene: 25. Germline V lookup: CDR1 SGHVS, CDR2 FNYEAQ. The CDR3 coding sequence is TGTGCCAGCAGCCCGAGACTAGCGGGGCGACAAGAACCTCCCCCAAAGGAGACCCAGTACTTC. Amino acids: CASSPRLAGRQEPPPKETQYF. Combining the CDR3 with reference TRBV7-6 and TRBJ2-5 gives the whole variable domain GAGVSQSPRYKVTKRGQDVALRCDPISGHVSLYWYRQALGQGPEFLTYFNYEAQQDKSGLPNDRFSAERPEGSISTLTIQRTEQRDSAMYRCASSPRLAGRQEPPPKETQYFGPGTRLLVL.

The V and J genes are TRBV12-3 or TRBV12-4 and TRBJ1-2; D uncertain. This CDR3 comprises 15 residues. V lost 3 bases, J lost 3 bases, and 14 bases lay in between. DNA for the CDR3: TGTGCCAGCAGTTTCATTGGGCCGGAAGACTATGGCTACACCTTC. Translation gives CASSFIGPEDYGYTF.

This sequence joins TRBV11-2 and TRBJ2-5; D is perhaps TRBD1 or TRBD2 (5 bases each). Germline assignment: CDR1 SGHAT and CDR2 FQNNGV. V was pared by 4 bases and J by 5 bases, with 20 bases between. The CDR3 consists of 16 residues. CDR3 residues: CASSSPRAPGPETQYF. CDR3 in DNA: TGTGCCAGCAGCTCCCCTCGGGCCCCGGGACCGGAGACCCAGTACTTC.

This clonotype has only a few counts. The chain recombines TRBV11-2 with TRBJ2-5; maybe TRBD1 (5 bases). V lost 3 bases to trimming and J lost 2 bases, with 13 bases between them. The germline CDR1 and CDR2 sequences are SGHAT and FQNNGV. The CDR3 covers 15 residues. In DNA, the CDR3 is TGTGCCAGCAGCTTGGGTAGGGGCTGGCAAGAGACCCAGTACTTC. It specifies CASSLGRGWQETQYF.

This clonotype was observed a handful of times. The chain recombines TRBV2 with TRBJ2-7; TRBD2 agrees at 15 bases. The V segment lost 9 bases and the J segment 5 bases; nucleotides outside the gene matches: 8. In germline, CDR1 is SNHLY, CDR2 FYNNEI. This CDR3 is 15 amino acids long. The CDR3 nucleotides read TGTGCCAGTAGCCGGACTAGCGGGAGGGCCCACGAGCAGTACTTC. Its translation is CASSRTSGRAHEQYF.

This clonotype showed up many times. The chain recombines TRBV2 with TRBJ1-4; perhaps TRBD1 as D (5 bases). Per the germline V gene, CDR1 is SNHLY and CDR2 is FYNNEI. Between the trimmed V and J ends, which lost 5 bases and 0 bases, there was a span of 16 bases. The CDR3 has 17 amino acids. The CDR3 DNA sequence: TGTGCCAGCAGTCCCGGACCGAGGGGATCAACTAATGAAAAACTGTTTTTT. Its protein product is CASSPGPRGSTNEKLFF.

V and J are TRBV2 and TRBJ2-2; 13 nucleotides match TRBD2. The V segment lost 3 bases and the J segment 3 bases; nucleotides outside the gene matches: 7. Germline CDR1 reads SNHLY; CDR2 reads FYNNEI. CDR3 length: 18 amino acids. Here the CDR3 reads CASSDTSGGAYDTGELFF. The CDR3 DNA follows: TGTGCCAGCAGTGACACTAGCGGGGGGGCGTATGACACCGGGGAGCTGTTTTTT.

The gene calls are TRBV4-1 and TRBJ2-1; D is unresolved. Trimming shortened V by 4 bases and J by 9 bases, and 10 bases separated the two germline ends. In germline, CDR1 is MGHRA, CDR2 YSYEKL. The CDR3 is 12 amino acids. CDR3: CASSRMVSEQFF. The CDR3 DNA reads TGCGCCAGCAGCCGTATGGTGAGTGAGCAGTTCTTC.

This clonotype was seen a few times. The chain has TRBV4-1 and TRBJ2-3; D is ambiguous. Deletions cut 0 bases from V and 1 base from J, with 8 bases between. Germline V gene data show CDR1 as MGHRA and CDR2 as YSYEKL. This CDR3 region has 15 residues. The CDR3 reads CASSQEKTRTDTQYF. CDR3 DNA: TGCGCCAGCAGCCAAGAAAAGACACGCACAGATACGCAGTATTTT.

This clonotype was seen at least ten times. Mismatch with germline at one junction end may stem from a read error. CDR3 loop: CASSLELAGGNEQFF. For the CDR3, the DNA is TGCGCCAGCAGCCTTGAACTAGCGGGGGGCAATGAGCAGTTCTTC. The J gene is TRBJ2-1, the V gene TRBV5-6; 12 nucleotides agree with TRBD2. Per the germline V gene, CDR1 is SGHDT and CDR2 is YYEEEE. The CDR3 is 15 residues long.

V and J are TRBV28 and TRBJ1-4; a possible D gene is TRBD1 (5 bases). V gave up 5 bases and J gave up 4 bases, with 14 bases separating them. The CDR3 runs 15 residues. CDR1 is MDHEN, CDR2 SYDVKM, per germline. This chain's CDR3 is CASSKSSGINEKLFF. Written as DNA, the CDR3 is TGTGCCAGCAGTAAATCCTCAGGGATTAATGAAAAACTGTTTTTT.

This clonotype has ten or more counts. The V and J genes are TRBV27 and TRBJ2-1; 7 bases map to TRBD2. The CDR3 covers 15 residues. In germline, CDR1 is MNHEY, CDR2 SMNVEV (reference sequence). Germline trimming cut 10 bases from V and 6 bases from J; bases unmatched to any gene: 15. CDR3 DNA sequence: TGTGCCACCCAACTATCCCAGTGGGGGGGCAATGAGCAGTTCTTC. Its translation is CATQLSQWGGNEQFF.

This clonotype was observed a handful of times. This rearrangement joins TRBV12-3 or TRBV12-4 to TRBJ2-2, with TRBD1 matching 9 bases. The CDR3 runs 12 residues. Trimming cost V 10 bases and J 7 bases; bases outside gene matches: 4. The CDR3 coding sequence is TGTGCCACCGGACAGGGGATCGGGGAGCTGTTTTTT. Amino acid sequence: CATGQGIGELFF.

Only a few counts were recorded for this clonotype. This chain connects TRBV7-6 to TRBJ2-3; D is ambiguous. The CDR3 sequence is 15 residues long. Trimming left V 4 bases short and J 9 bases short, with 20 bases between. CDR1 is SGHVS, CDR2 FNYEAQ, per germline. The CDR3 DNA follows: TGTGCCAGCAGCTCAGATCCCACGGACCGCGGCACGCAGTATTTT. This translates into CASSSDPTDRGTQYF.